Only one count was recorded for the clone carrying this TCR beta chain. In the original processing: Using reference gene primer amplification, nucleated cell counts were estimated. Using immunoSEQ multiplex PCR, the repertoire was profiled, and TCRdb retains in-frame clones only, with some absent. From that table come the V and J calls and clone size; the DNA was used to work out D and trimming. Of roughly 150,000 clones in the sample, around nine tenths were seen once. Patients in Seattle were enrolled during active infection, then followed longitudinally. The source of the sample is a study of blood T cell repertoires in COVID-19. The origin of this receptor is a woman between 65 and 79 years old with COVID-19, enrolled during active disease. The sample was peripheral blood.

Written as DNA, the CDR3 is TGTGCCAGCAGTTTAGACAGGGGGTTCGACGAGCAGTACTTC. This encodes CASSLDRGFDEQYF. This sequence joins TRBV28 and TRBJ2-7; 9 bases are a match to TRBD1. The V and J ends lost 2 bases and 5 bases, in that order; junction bases with no gene match: 4. Germline CDR1 reads MDHEN; CDR2 reads SYDVKM. CDR3 length equals 14 residues. The complete variable domain, with remaining parts taken from reference TRBV28 and TRBJ2-7, reads DVKVTQSSRYLVKRTGEKVFLECVQDMDHENMFWYRQDPGLGLRLIYFSYDVKMKEKGDIPEGYSVSREKKERFSLILESASTNQTSMYLCASSLDRGFDEQYFGPGTRLTVT.